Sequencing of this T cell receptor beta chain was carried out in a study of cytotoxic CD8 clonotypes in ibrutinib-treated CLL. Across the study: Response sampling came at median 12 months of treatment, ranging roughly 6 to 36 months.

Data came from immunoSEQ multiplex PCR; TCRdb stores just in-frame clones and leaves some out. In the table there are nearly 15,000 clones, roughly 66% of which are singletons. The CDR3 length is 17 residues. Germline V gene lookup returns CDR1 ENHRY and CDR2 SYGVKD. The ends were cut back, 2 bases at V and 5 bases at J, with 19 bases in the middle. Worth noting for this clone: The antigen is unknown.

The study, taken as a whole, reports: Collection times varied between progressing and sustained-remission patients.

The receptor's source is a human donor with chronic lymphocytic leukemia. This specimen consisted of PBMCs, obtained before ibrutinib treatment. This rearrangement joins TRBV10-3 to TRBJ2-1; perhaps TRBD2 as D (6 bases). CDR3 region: CAISESRAGTVDNEQFF. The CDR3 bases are TGTGCCATCAGTGAGAGCAGGGCCGGGACTGTCGACAATGAGCAGTTCTTC.